This paragraph covers one T cell receptor (beta chain) sequence. Authors' methods: Amplification of reference gene primers was used by the study to estimate nucleated cell counts. Measured with immunoSEQ multiplex PCR; TCRdb has only the in-frame clones, and not every one. V and J calls and clone size are copied from that table; D and trimming were computed from the DNA. The sample has roughly 250,000 clones, over 80% seen once. V lost 2 bases and J lost 5, with 9 bases in between. The germline gives CDR1 GTSNPN, CDR2 SVGIG (reference sequence). This CDR3 contains 12 residues. The data derive from a study of blood T cell repertoires in COVID-19. The overall study: Sites across the United States, Italy and Spain contributed samples from acute and convalescent COVID-19. Sample material is recorded as cDNA or gDNA derived from T cells, B-cell-depleted T cells, or PBMCs.

This clonotype was sampled from a woman aged 40 to 49 with acute or convalescent COVID-19. The chain couples TRBV30 to TRBJ1-1; D is undetermined. The sample was peripheral blood. The CDR3 sequence: CAWSYGQTEAFF. The CDR3 DNA follows: TGTGCCTGGAGTTATGGGCAGACTGAAGCTTTCTTT.